A selection of T cell receptor beta chains follows, all from one sample in a study of T cell responses to AZD1222 COVID-19 vaccine. Using immunoSEQ multiplex PCR, the repertoire was profiled, and TCRdb retains in-frame clones only, with some absent. This sample yields some 140,000 clones, of which more than 75% are seen a single time; roughly 4.3% belongs to the top ten. The specimen was peripheral blood, collected on day 0 of AZD1222 vaccination. These receptors originate from an adult in good health. Both conserved end residues are part of each CDR3. Part of the rows lack a size; the others show once, few, many or a class for expanded clones.

clone size,CDR3 length,V gene,J gene,CDR3 protein
-,15,TRBV10-3,TRBJ1-3,CAIRPQEETGNTIYF
-,11,TRBV2,TRBJ1-1,CASSGRGEAFF
once,14,TRBV3-1/TRBV3-2,TRBJ1-5,CASSQRSWFQPQHF
-,15,TRBV5-1,TRBJ1-6,CASSFTAGQGQDLHF
-,13,TRBV29-1,TRBJ2-1,CSAAGHLDNEQFF
once,13,TRBV7-3,TRBJ1-1,CASSLQGPTEAFF
few,17,TRBV27,TRBJ1-2,CASSPTFKRETLNGYTF
-,15,TRBV7-9,TRBJ1-4,CASSLPGATNEKLFF
-,15,TRBV28,TRBJ1-4,CASSRPPGLLEKLFF
-,17,TRBV10-2,TRBJ1-1,CASSESNGGRRNTEAFF
-,13,TRBV2,TRBJ1-2,CASTRTGGYGYTF
-,18,TRBV9,TRBJ2-2,CASSAGLRGASNTGELFF
-,13,TRBV5-1,TRBJ2-7,CASSLGRDYEQYF
-,14,TRBV14,TRBJ1-1,CASSQVYGGTEAFF
-,15,TRBV27,TRBJ1-3,CASRSTGSGGNTIYF
-,17,TRBV7-9,TRBJ1-4,CASRGIPGQPANEKLFF
-,15,TRBV4-1,TRBJ2-4,CASSQESSAVGIQYF
-,15,TRBV5-5,TRBJ2-2,CASSPQVRGTGELFF
-,13,TRBV5-4,TRBJ1-1,CASSSRGETEAFF
few,14,TRBV19,TRBJ1-2,CASSIRQGAGGYTF
-,14,TRBV6-5,TRBJ2-7,CASREVFGGYEQYF
-,14,TRBV9,TRBJ1-6,CASSLEGWNSPLHF
-,16,TRBV28,TRBJ2-3,CASNFDRDPSTDTQYF
-,14,TRBV10-3,TRBJ1-5,CAISRQGGDQPQHF
-,14,TRBV2,TRBJ1-1,CASRIQGTNTEAFF
-,13,TRBV18,TRBJ1-1,CASSPQGGKEAFF
-,16,TRBV9,TRBJ2-5,CASSADRAGGQETQYF
-,16,TRBV5-1,TRBJ1-1,CASSFPTGGMDTEAFF
-,17,TRBV28,TRBJ2-5,CASSLRGGGGGRETQYF
-,11,TRBV6-5,TRBJ1-1,CASIRTAEAFF
once,13,TRBV27,TRBJ2-2,CASSSWGTGELFF
-,17,TRBV24-1,TRBJ2-2,CATSDPRVSQAPGELFF
once,16,TRBV5-1,TRBJ2-5,CASSLGTGAVGETQYF
-,17,TRBV27,TRBJ1-6,CASSSLPVSRGNSPLHF
few,15,TRBV5-1,TRBJ1-1,CASSARQGLNTEAFF
-,16,TRBV3-1/TRBV3-2,TRBJ1-5,CASSQSTTGWIGPQHF
-,14,TRBV29-1,TRBJ1-1,CSALGPNPNTEAFF
-,15,TRBV5-1,TRBJ2-5,CASSLNSQWGETQYF
once,15,TRBV7-3,TRBJ2-7,CASSLFPGPAYEQYF
-,13,TRBV10-3,TRBJ1-6,CASQGAPNSPLHF
-,15,TRBV4-1,TRBJ1-5,CASSQDRDRYQPQHF
-,16,TRBV7-2,TRBJ2-5,CASSLARGAVQETQYF
-,14,TRBV29-1,TRBJ2-7,CSVASGESKYEQYF
-,13,TRBV7-9,TRBJ2-3,CASSFDSSDTQYF
once,12,TRBV19,TRBJ1-2,CASSQTGYGYTF
few,15,TRBV6-5,TRBJ1-1,CASNTGGVGNTEAFF
-,17,TRBV10-3,TRBJ1-5,CATHRATGGYSNQPQHF
-,15,TRBV2,TRBJ1-2,CASSEARGRVYGYTF
few,14,TRBV7-3,TRBJ1-2,CASSSGGPTSGYTF
few,16,TRBV5-1,TRBJ2-2,CASSSKTTDNTGELFF
-,15,TRBV6-5,TRBJ2-7,CASSPERTRGYEQYF
-,14,TRBV2,TRBJ2-4,CASSVQVANYIQYF
-,11,TRBV28,TRBJ1-1,CASSLSTEAFF
-,15,TRBV7-9,TRBJ2-5,CASNSWGQGQETQYF
-,16,TRBV18,TRBJ1-6,CASSPGTGTSNSPLHF
-,17,TRBV4-2,TRBJ1-1,CASSQDVGGTMNTEAFF
-,13,TRBV7-9,TRBJ2-7,CASSAGTATEQYF